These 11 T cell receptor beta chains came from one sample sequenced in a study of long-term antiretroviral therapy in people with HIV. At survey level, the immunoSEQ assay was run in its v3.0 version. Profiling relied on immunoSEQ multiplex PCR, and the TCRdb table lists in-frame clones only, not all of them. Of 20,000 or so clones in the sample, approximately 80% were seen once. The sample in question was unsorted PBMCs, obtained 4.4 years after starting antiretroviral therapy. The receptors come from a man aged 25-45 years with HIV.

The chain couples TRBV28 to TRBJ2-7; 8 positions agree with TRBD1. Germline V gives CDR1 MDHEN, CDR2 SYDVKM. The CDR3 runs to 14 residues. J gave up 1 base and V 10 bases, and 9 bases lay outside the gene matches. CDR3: CATDQGARSYEQYF. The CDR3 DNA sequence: TGTGCCACCGATCAGGGGGCGCGATCCTACGAGCAGTACTTC.

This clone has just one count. CDR3 coding DNA: TGTGCCAGCAGCTTTATGGGAGATACGCAGTATTTT. Its translation is CASSFMGDTQYF. The chain carries TRBV11-3 and TRBJ2-3; D remains ambiguous. Germline values: CDR1 SGHNT, CDR2 YENEEA. Trimming cost V 3 bases and J 5 bases, with 6 bases left between them. This CDR3 comprises 12 residues. Complete variable domain (other parts from reference TRBV11-3 and TRBJ2-3): EAGVVQSPRYKIIEKKQPVAFWCNPISGHNTLYWYLQNLGQGPELLIRYENEEAVDDSQLPKDRFSAERLKGVDSTLKIQPAELGDSAVYLCASSFMGDTQYFGPGTRLTVL.

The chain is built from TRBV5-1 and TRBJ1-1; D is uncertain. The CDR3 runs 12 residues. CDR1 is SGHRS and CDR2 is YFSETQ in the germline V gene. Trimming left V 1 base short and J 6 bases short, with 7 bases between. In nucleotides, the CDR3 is TGCGCCAGCAGCTTGTCTAGGGCTGAAGCTTTCTTT. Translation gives CASSLSRAEAFF.

The CDR3 loop is CASSRSGSAYEQYF. In nucleotides, the CDR3 is TGTGCCAGCAGTCGTAGCGGGAGTGCGTACGAGCAGTACTTC. The gene calls are TRBV27 and TRBJ2-7; 9 bases map to TRBD2. Trimming took 5 bases from V and 4 from J; bases not matched to a gene: 6. The CDR3 consists of 14 residues. CDR1 is MNHEY, CDR2 SMNVEV, per germline (reference sequence).

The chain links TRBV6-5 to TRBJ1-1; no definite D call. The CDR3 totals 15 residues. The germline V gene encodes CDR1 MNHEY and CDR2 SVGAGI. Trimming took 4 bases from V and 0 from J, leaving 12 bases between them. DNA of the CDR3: TGTGCCAGCAGTTTCCCCGAAGCCATGAACACTGAAGCTTTCTTT. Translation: CASSFPEAMNTEAFF.

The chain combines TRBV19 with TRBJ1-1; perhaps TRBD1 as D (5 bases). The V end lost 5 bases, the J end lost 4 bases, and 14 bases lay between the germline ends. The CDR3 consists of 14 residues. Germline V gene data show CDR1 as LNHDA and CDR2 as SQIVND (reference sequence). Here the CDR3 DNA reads TGTGCCAGTAGTCTTGGGACGGGCCGCACTGAAGCTTTCTTT. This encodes CASSLGTGRTEAFF.

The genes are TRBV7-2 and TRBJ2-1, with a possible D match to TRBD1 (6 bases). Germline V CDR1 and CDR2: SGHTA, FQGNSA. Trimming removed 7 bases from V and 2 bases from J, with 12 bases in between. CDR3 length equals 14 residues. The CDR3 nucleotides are TGTGCCAGCATCAAACAGGGAACCTACAATGAGCAGTTCTTC. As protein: CASIKQGTYNEQFF.

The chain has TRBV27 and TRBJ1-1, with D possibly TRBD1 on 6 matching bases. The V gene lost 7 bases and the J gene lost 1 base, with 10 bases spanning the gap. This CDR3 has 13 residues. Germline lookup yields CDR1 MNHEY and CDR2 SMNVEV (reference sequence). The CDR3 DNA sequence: TGTGCCAGCAAGAAAGGGGGGAACACTGAAGCTTTCTTT. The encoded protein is CASKKGGNTEAFF.

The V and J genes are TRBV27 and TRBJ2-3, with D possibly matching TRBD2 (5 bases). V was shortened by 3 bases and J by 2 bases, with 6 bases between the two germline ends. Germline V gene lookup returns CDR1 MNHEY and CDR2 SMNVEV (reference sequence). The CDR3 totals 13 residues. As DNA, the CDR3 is TGTGCCAGCAGTTTCCGGGACACAGATACGCAGTATTTT. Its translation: CASSFRDTDTQYF.

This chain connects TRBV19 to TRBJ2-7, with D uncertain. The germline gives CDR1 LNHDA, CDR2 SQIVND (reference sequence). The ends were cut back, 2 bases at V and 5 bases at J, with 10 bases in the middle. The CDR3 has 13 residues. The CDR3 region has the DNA TGTGCCAGTAGTATACAGGTTGGGGACGAGCAGTACTTC. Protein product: CASSIQVGDEQYF.

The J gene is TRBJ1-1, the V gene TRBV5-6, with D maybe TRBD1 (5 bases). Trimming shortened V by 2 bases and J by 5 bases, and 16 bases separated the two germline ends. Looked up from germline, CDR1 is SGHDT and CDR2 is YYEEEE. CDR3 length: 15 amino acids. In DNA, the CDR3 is TGTGCCAGCAGCTTCGGGGGTCTGGGGTTAACTGAAGCTTTCTTT. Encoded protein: CASSFGGLGLTEAFF.